Each of the 27 T cell receptor beta chains below was sequenced from the same sample in a study of graft-versus-host responses after intestinal transplantation. These receptors' antigens are unknown. Some clones are missing from TCRdb's copy, which holds only in-frame ones; the method was immunoSEQ multiplex PCR. The table shows 60,000 to 65,000 clones, with roughly 90% occurring only once. The sample consisted of unstimulated CD8+ T cells sorted from spleen or lymph node cells, taken before transplant. These receptors were taken from a human donor who was the organ donor for an intestinal transplant.

The chain links TRBV27 to TRBJ2-7; TRBD1 agrees at 8 bases. The V and J ends lost 2 bases and 0 bases, in that order; junction bases with no gene match: 3. There are 15 residues in the CDR3. Germline-derived CDR1 and CDR2 are MNHEY and SMNVEV (reference sequence). The CDR3 protein is CASSLRTGSSYEQYF. The CDR3 coding sequence is TGTGCCAGCAGTTTAAGGACAGGGAGCTCCTACGAGCAGTACTTC.

This clone was picked up a small number of times. V is TRBV27 and J is TRBJ2-7, with D possibly TRBD2 on 5 matching bases. The length of the CDR3 is 16 residues. V lost 5 bases and J lost 2, with 19 bases in between. Germline assignment: CDR1 MNHEY and CDR2 SMNVEV (reference sequence). The CDR3 sequence is CASSPAGVTSAYEQYF. The CDR3 DNA reads as TGTGCCAGCAGTCCGGCCGGGGTGACTTCTGCCTACGAGCAGTACTTC.

The chain couples TRBV6-1 to TRBJ2-7; weak D call: TRBD1 (6 bases). The CDR3 is 16 residues long. The ends were cut back, 3 bases at V and 4 bases at J, with 19 bases in the middle. Germline V gene data show CDR1 as MNHNS and CDR2 as SASEGT. In DNA form, the CDR3 reads TGTGCCAGCAGTGACGAGACCAGCGACAGGAGATACGAGCAGTACTTC. Translation: CASSDETSDRRYEQYF.

V gene TRBV28 combines with J gene TRBJ1-1; possible D gene TRBD1, 5 bases. The ends were cut back, 2 bases at V and 1 base at J, with 11 bases in the middle. This CDR3 comprises 15 residues. Germline V CDR1 and CDR2: MDHEN, SYDVKM. The chain's CDR3 is CASSLAGRSNTEAFF. CDR3 bases: TGTGCCAGCAGTTTAGCAGGGCGCTCGAACACTGAAGCTTTCTTT.

Turning to this clone: A junction boundary mismatches the germline segment, possibly from a read error. The chain couples TRBV4-1 to TRBJ1-2; the D gene is possibly TRBD1 (6 bases). The CDR3 is 16 amino acids. CDR1 and CDR2 from the germline V gene are MGHRA and YSYEKL. CDR3 residues: CASSQVVGASGHGHTF. CDR3 DNA: TGCGCCAGCAGCCAAGTTGTGGGGGCATCGGGTCATGGCCACACCTTC.

The CDR3 region is CASSSTLGYATNEKLFF. The CDR3 bases are TGTGCCAGCAGCTCGACCCTCGGGTACGCAACTAATGAAAAACTGTTTTTT. The J gene is TRBJ1-4, the V gene TRBV11-2; D call uncertain. V lost 4 bases and J lost 0, with 15 bases in between. The germline gives CDR1 SGHAT, CDR2 FQNNGV. The CDR3 sequence is 17 residues long.

The chain joins TRBV6-5 to TRBJ2-1; D gene unclear. Germline V gives CDR1 MNHEY, CDR2 SVGAGI. Trimming pared 2 bases from V and 7 bases from J, leaving 9 bases between. The CDR3 totals 13 residues. This chain's CDR3 is CASSYALGNEQFF. For the CDR3, the DNA is TGTGCCAGCAGTTACGCCCTCGGGAATGAGCAGTTCTTC.

The J gene is TRBJ2-3, the V gene TRBV2, with 8 nucleotides matching TRBD2. The CDR3 runs to 15 residues. Germline assignment: CDR1 SNHLY and CDR2 FYNNEI. V was pared by 4 bases and J by 2 bases, with 5 bases of the junction left unmatched. The CDR3 sequence: CASSVGREDTDTQYF. CDR3 bases: TGTGCCAGCAGTGTTGGGCGGGAGGACACAGATACGCAGTATTTT.

V gene TRBV19 combines with J gene TRBJ2-5, with 11 bases fitting TRBD2. Germline V CDR1 and CDR2: LNHDA, SQIVND (reference sequence). Trimming removed 3 bases from V and 2 bases from J; junction bases left unmatched: 11. The CDR3 has 18 residues. In DNA, the CDR3 is TGTGCCAGTAGTATCGGGACTAGCGGCCTTGTGGGGCAAGAGACCCAGTACTTC. Amino acid sequence: CASSIGTSGLVGQETQYF.

This chain connects TRBV7-2 to TRBJ2-3; 7 nucleotides agree with TRBD2. Trimming took 6 bases from V and 4 from J; bases not matched to a gene: 16. This CDR3 is built from 17 residues. Germline CDR1 is SGHTA and CDR2 is FQGNSA. The CDR3 sequence: CASRAPVREHCSDTQYF. DNA for the CDR3: TGTGCCAGCAGGGCTCCGGTGCGGGAGCATTGTTCAGATACGCAGTATTTT.

The V and J genes are TRBV28 and TRBJ1-5; D is possibly TRBD1 (6 bases). The V gene's germline CDR1 is MDHEN and CDR2 SYDVKM. This CDR3 comprises 14 residues. V lost 2 bases and J 7 bases, leaving 12 bases between the germline ends. DNA of the CDR3: TGTGCCAGCAGTTTACACAGGGTTCAACAGCCCCAGCATTTT. It is translated as CASSLHRVQQPQHF.

V and J are TRBV7-8 and TRBJ1-2, with 9 bases aligning to TRBD1. V lost 3 bases and J lost 1; bases outside the gene matches: 3. The germline V gene encodes CDR1 SGHVS and CDR2 FQNEAQ. There are 15 residues in the CDR3. DNA for the CDR3: TGTGCCAGCAGCTTGGGACAGGGTGATAACTATGGCTACACCTTC. Translated, it gives CASSLGQGDNYGYTF.

The chain carries TRBV10-3 and TRBJ2-7, with D maybe TRBD1 (5 bases). V lost 0 bases, J lost 3 bases, and 9 bases lay in between. Germline-derived CDR1 and CDR2 are ENHRY and SYGVKD. The CDR3 loop spans 14 amino acids. The CDR3 region has the DNA TGTGCCATCAGTGAGTCGTGGGGCTACTACGAGCAGTACTTC. Its translation is CAISESWGYYEQYF.

The gene calls are TRBV6-5 and TRBJ1-1; D gene unclear. The germline V gene has CDR1 MNHEY and CDR2 SVGAGI. The CDR3 consists of 13 residues. V shed 6 bases and J shed 0 bases, with 8 bases lying between them. The CDR3 loop reads CASRQKMNTEAFF. The CDR3, as DNA: TGTGCCAGCAGACAGAAAATGAACACTGAAGCTTTCTTT.

The chain joins TRBV7-2 to TRBJ2-1; possibly TRBD1 for D (5 bases). V was clipped by 2 bases and J by 10 bases, with 15 bases between them. The CDR3 spans 14 residues. Germline lookup yields CDR1 SGHTA and CDR2 FQGNSA. Written as DNA, the CDR3 is TGTGCCAGCAGCTTAATAGGGGTTCAGGCAGAGCAGTTCTTC. It specifies CASSLIGVQAEQFF.

The J gene is TRBJ2-4, the V gene TRBV18; the D is unclear. The CDR3 runs 17 residues. The germline gives CDR1 KGHSH, CDR2 LQKENI. Trimming removed 1 base from V and 2 bases from J, with 15 bases in between. As DNA, the CDR3 is TGTGCCAGCTCACCACGCGGCAGTCTTCGGCCCAAAAACATTCAGTACTTC. It codes for CASSPRGSLRPKNIQYF.

The chain has TRBV4-3 and TRBJ2-7; 7 bases are a match to TRBD1. The CDR3 has 14 residues. Germline CDR1 reads LGHNA; CDR2 reads YSLEER. The J segment lost 2 bases and the V segment lost 4 bases, leaving 5 bases of the junction unmatched. In DNA, the CDR3 is TGCGCCAGCAGCCGTTGGGACAGCACCTACGAGCAGTACTTC. Translated, it gives CASSRWDSTYEQYF.

The genes are TRBV4-1 and TRBJ2-1, with 8 bases matching TRBD2. Per the germline V gene, CDR1 is MGHRA and CDR2 is YSYEKL. The CDR3 consists of 14 residues. V lost 3 bases, J lost 7 bases, and 5 bases stayed unmatched. The CDR3 DNA follows: TGCGCCAGCAGCCAGGGTAGCGGGGCTAATGAGCAGTTCTTC. This encodes CASSQGSGANEQFF.

This chain connects TRBV6-1 to TRBJ2-2; D is ambiguous. The CDR3 runs to 13 residues. The V end lost 10 bases, the J end lost 1 base, and 10 bases lay between the germline ends. Germline V gene data show CDR1 as MNHNS and CDR2 as SASEGT. In nucleotides, the CDR3 is TGTGCCACCATAGAGGAGAACACCGGGGAGCTGTTTTTT. It codes for CATIEENTGELFF.

This chain uses TRBV6-5 with TRBJ2-3, with D hard to call. Per germline, CDR1 MNHEY and CDR2 SVGAGI. The CDR3 consists of 13 residues. V was clipped by 2 bases and J by 4 bases, with 7 bases between them. The CDR3 region is CASSYSSPDTQYF. The CDR3, as DNA: TGTGCCAGCAGTTACAGTAGCCCAGATACGCAGTATTTT.

J is TRBJ1-2 and V is TRBV28, with D perhaps matching TRBD1 (6 bases). CDR1 MDHEN and CDR2 SYDVKM come from the germline V gene. The V gene lost 6 bases and the J gene lost 3 bases, with 14 bases spanning the gap. The CDR3 runs 14 residues. In DNA form, the CDR3 reads TGTGCCAGCAGCCCTCTCGCAGGGGACTATGGCTACACCTTC. As protein: CASSPLAGDYGYTF.

The chain has TRBV7-6 and TRBJ2-1; TRBD2 matches 7 bases. Germline CDR1 SGHVS, CDR2 FNYEAQ. CDR3 length: 15 amino acids. After removal of 2 bases from V and 3 bases from J, the junction contained 4 bases not matched to a gene. The CDR3 region is CASSLSSGLYNEQFF. The DNA for the CDR3 is TGTGCCAGCAGCTTATCTAGCGGCCTCTACAATGAGCAGTTCTTC.

J is TRBJ2-7 and V is TRBV2; 10 bases line up with TRBD2. This CDR3 is built from 14 residues. Germline lookup yields CDR1 SNHLY and CDR2 FYNNEI. The J segment lost 6 bases and the V segment lost 4 bases, leaving 6 bases of the junction unmatched. For the CDR3, the DNA is TGTGCCAGCAGTGGAGCGGGAGGGATTTCCGAGCAGTACTTC. Protein sequence: CASSGAGGISEQYF.

The rearrangement uses TRBV29-1 and TRBJ1-1, with TRBD1 matching 8 bases. This CDR3 has 16 amino acids. Germline lookup yields CDR1 SQVTM and CDR2 ANQGSEA. V was clipped by 0 bases and J by 0 bases; unmatched bases: 6. CDR3 nucleotides: TGCAGCGTTGAAGATAGAGACAGGGGAGTGAACACTGAAGCTTTCTTT. Encoded protein: CSVEDRDRGVNTEAFF.

CDR3 sequence reads: CSVEDRLTYEQYF. CDR3 DNA: TGCAGCGTTGAGGACAGATTAACCTACGAGCAGTACTTC. The chain couples TRBV29-1 to TRBJ2-7, with D possibly being TRBD1 (6 bases). The CDR3 runs to 13 residues. Trimming took 3 bases from V and 2 from J, leaving 11 bases between them. From germline, CDR1 is SQVTM and CDR2 ANQGSEA.

J is TRBJ2-7 and V is TRBV21-1; the table's D call, TRBD1, was not checked against the DNA. TRBV21-1 constitutes a pseudogene. This CDR3 region has 15 residues. CDR3 coding DNA: TGTGCCAGCAGCCGCCGGACAGGGTCTCACTACGAGCAGTACTTC. Translating it yields CASSRRTGSHYEQYF.

The chain couples TRBV13 to TRBJ2-1, with 7 positions matching TRBD2. This CDR3 has 19 amino acids. The germline V gene has CDR1 PRHDT and CDR2 FYEKMQ (reference sequence). The trim removed 0 bases at V and 7 bases at J, leaving 18 bases unmatched. CDR3 bases: TGTGCCAGCAGCTTAGGTTCGGCTAGCGGCCCCTCACCTCGAAATGAGCAGTTCTTC. Its translation: CASSLGSASGPSPRNEQFF.